A single sample is the source of the 17 T cell receptor beta chains below, sequenced in a study of cytomegalovirus exposure and HLA in healthy donors. The table came from immunoSEQ multiplex PCR; TCRdb's copy has only in-frame clones and leaves some out. The data contain around 170,000 clones, around 84% of them singletons. Sequencing input: PBMCs. These receptors all come from a man between 18 and 29 years old in good health and CMV-seropositive.

This clone has only one observation. The V and J genes are TRBV9 and TRBJ1-6; D remains ambiguous. V was pared by 4 bases and J by 6 bases, with 11 bases between. This CDR3 is built from 14 residues. Germline CDR1 SGDLS, CDR2 YYNGEE. DNA of the CDR3: TGTGCCAGCAGCTCCCGGGGTGGTAATTCACCCCTCCACTTT. It codes for CASSSRGGNSPLHF.

This rearrangement joins TRBV5-1 to TRBJ2-5, with TRBD2 matching over 12 bases. V trimming: 4 bases; J trimming: 6 bases; junction bases outside the gene matches: 7. CDR1 is SGHRS and CDR2 is YFSETQ in the germline V gene. The CDR3 contains 15 residues. The CDR3 reads CASSPPGTSGQTQYF. CDR3 nucleotides: TGCGCCAGCAGCCCGCCCGGGACTAGCGGGCAGACCCAGTACTTC. Variable domain in full (rest from reference TRBV5-1 and TRBJ2-5): KAGVTQTPRYLIKTRGQQVTLSCSPISGHRSVSWYQQTPGQGLQFLFEYFSETQRNKGNFPGRFSGRQFSNSRSEMNVSTLELGDSALYLCASSPPGTSGQTQYFGPGTRLLVL.

J is TRBJ2-3 and V is TRBV6-5; D may be TRBD2 (7 bases). This CDR3 is 15 amino acids long. Germline CDR1 is MNHEY and CDR2 is SVGAGI. The V end was cut by 5 bases, the J end by 0 bases, with 12 bases between. The DNA of the CDR3 is TGTGCCAGCAGTCTAGGGGGGGTTAGCACAGATACGCAGTATTTT. It yields the protein CASSLGGVSTDTQYF.

This clone was counted a few times. V gene TRBV2 combines with J gene TRBJ2-1; TRBD2 agrees at 10 bases. The CDR3 length is 14 residues. Germline trimming cut 7 bases from V and 6 bases from J; bases unmatched to any gene: 6. Germline loops: CDR1 SNHLY, CDR2 FYNNEI. CDR3 bases: TGTGCCAGCACGAGGACTAGCGGTCGCAATGAGCAGTTCTTC. This codes for CASTRTSGRNEQFF.

The sample holds a few counts of this clone. The V call is TRBV6-5, the J call TRBJ1-2; D perhaps matches TRBD1 (5 bases). Germline V CDR1 and CDR2: MNHEY, SVGAGI. The V gene lost 0 bases and the J gene lost 4 bases, with 9 bases spanning the gap. The CDR3 covers 14 residues. DNA for the CDR3: TGTGCCAGCAGTTACTCGTTCGGGGGCTATGGCTACACCTTC. It encodes CASSYSFGGYGYTF.

The CDR3 region is CATLSGAAGANVLTF. As DNA, the CDR3 is TGTGCCACCCTGAGTGGGGCCGCCGGGGCCAACGTCCTGACTTTC. The V gene is TRBV19, the J gene TRBJ2-6, with D possibly TRBD1 on 5 matching bases. This CDR3 has 15 amino acids. Trimming took off 10 bases at V and 4 bases at J, with 17 bases between the two ends. From germline, CDR1 is LNHDA and CDR2 SQIVND (reference sequence).

CDR3 sequence (DNA): TGTGCCAGCACCTTCAGGGGGGACAGCACAGATACGCAGTATTTT. Translation gives CASTFRGDSTDTQYF. The chain joins TRBV27 to TRBJ2-3; TRBD1 is a possible D gene (7 bases). The CDR3 spans 15 residues. Trimming cost V 7 bases and J 0 bases, with 14 bases left between them. Looked up from germline, CDR1 is MNHEY and CDR2 is SMNVEV (reference sequence).

The chain is built from TRBV7-9 and TRBJ1-3; the match to TRBD1 covers 7 bases. Losses at the gene ends were 5 bases for V and 1 base for J; bases not matched to a gene: 2. CDR3 length: 14 amino acids. Germline CDR1 and CDR2: SEHNR and FQNEAQ (reference sequence). The CDR3 here is CASSPQGSGNTIYF. DNA of the CDR3: TGTGCCAGCAGCCCACAGGGGTCTGGAAACACCATATATTTT.

The chain combines TRBV25-1 with TRBJ1-3; no firm D call. V dropped 2 bases and J dropped 2 bases, with 16 bases sitting between them. There are 17 residues in the CDR3. Germline CDR1 MGHDK, CDR2 SYGVNS. CDR3 in DNA: TGTGCCAGCAGTGAAGCGATAAGTGGACTAGCTGGAAACACCATATATTTT. Translated, it gives CASSEAISGLAGNTIYF.

The chain has TRBV6-6 and TRBJ2-3; TRBD2 agrees at 12 bases. This CDR3 has 16 amino acids. J gave up 1 base and V 7 bases, and 6 bases lay outside the gene matches. Germline CDR1 and CDR2: MNHNY and SVGAGI (reference sequence). DNA of the CDR3: TGTGCCAGCATTCTAGCGGGGGGGGCCCGCACAGATACGCAGTATTTT. Translated, it gives CASILAGGARTDTQYF.

The chain joins TRBV28 to TRBJ1-2, with 8 positions matching TRBD1. This CDR3 is built from 16 residues. V was pared by 6 bases and J by 4 bases, with 13 bases of the junction left unmatched. CDR1 and CDR2 from the germline V gene are MDHEN and SYDVKM. CDR3 loop: CASRGADRAQFYGYTF. CDR3 DNA sequence: TGTGCCAGCAGGGGGGCGGACAGGGCACAGTTCTATGGCTACACCTTC.

The V gene is TRBV6-1, the J gene TRBJ2-1, with 7 positions matching TRBD1. From germline, CDR1 is MNHNS and CDR2 SASEGT. This CDR3 has 15 amino acids. The trim removed 7 bases at V and 5 bases at J, leaving 11 bases unmatched. The CDR3 nucleotides read TGTGCCAGCATCAGGGGGTCCGAGGGGCACAATGAGCAGTTCTTC. Translated: CASIRGSEGHNEQFF.

This clone was seen only once. Distinct nucleotide sequences in the sample also encode this CDR3. The chain couples TRBV5-8 to TRBJ2-1; 10 bases line up with TRBD2. With 2 bases clipped from V and 6 bases from J, the junction kept 2 bases outside the gene matches. The CDR3 spans 14 residues. Germline V lookup: CDR1 SGHTS, CDR2 YDEGEE. In nucleotides, the CDR3 is TGTGCCAGCAGCTTCAGCGGGGGGGCCAATGAGCAGTTCTTC. This translates into CASSFSGGANEQFF.

The V call is TRBV4-1, the J call TRBJ2-2, with a possible D match to TRBD1 (6 bases). CDR3 length: 14 residues. Germline V lookup: CDR1 MGHRA, CDR2 YSYEKL. V dropped 6 bases and J dropped 4 bases, with 12 bases sitting between them. The CDR3 spells CASSIGGATGELFF. The CDR3 DNA sequence: TGCGCCAGCAGTATAGGGGGTGCCACCGGGGAGCTGTTTTTT.

This clone was recorded only once. The chain employs TRBV6-5 and TRBJ2-2; possibly TRBD2 for D (5 bases). CDR3 length equals 16 residues. Trimming removed 0 bases from V and 4 bases from J, with 12 bases in between. From germline, CDR1 is MNHEY and CDR2 SVGAGI. The CDR3 region has the DNA TGTGCCAGCAGTTACTCGGGGTATCGGGGCACCGGGGAGCTGTTTTTT. Protein product: CASSYSGYRGTGELFF.

The DNA for the CDR3 is TGTGCCAGCAGCCAAGATGTAGTGGCGGCTCAGCCCCAGCATTTT. Its translation is CASSQDVVAAQPQHF. The chain couples TRBV4-2 to TRBJ1-5; unclear D gene. Germline V gene lookup returns CDR1 LGHNA and CDR2 YNFKEQ. V lost 0 bases, J lost 6 bases, and 12 bases lay in between. This CDR3 contains 15 residues.

The V gene is TRBV7-9, the J gene TRBJ1-1; D is possibly TRBD1 (5 bases). V shed 5 bases and J shed 7 bases, with 11 bases lying between them. Per the germline V gene, CDR1 is SEHNR and CDR2 is FQNEAQ (reference sequence). The CDR3 covers 12 residues. CDR3 in DNA: TGTGCCAGCAGCGTTGACAGATTTGAAGCTTTCTTT. It encodes CASSVDRFEAFF.